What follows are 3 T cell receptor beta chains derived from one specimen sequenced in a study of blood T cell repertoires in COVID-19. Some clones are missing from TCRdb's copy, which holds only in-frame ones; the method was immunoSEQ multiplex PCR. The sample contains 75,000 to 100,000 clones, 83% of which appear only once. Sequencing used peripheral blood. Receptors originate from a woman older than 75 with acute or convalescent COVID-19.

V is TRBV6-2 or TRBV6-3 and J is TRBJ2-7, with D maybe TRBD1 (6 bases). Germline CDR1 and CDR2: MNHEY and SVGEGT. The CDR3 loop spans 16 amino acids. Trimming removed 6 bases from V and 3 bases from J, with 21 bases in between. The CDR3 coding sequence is TGTGCCAGCAGCCCCTCGCGAGGGGGAGTGAGCTACGAGCAGTACTTC. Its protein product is CASSPSRGGVSYEQYF.

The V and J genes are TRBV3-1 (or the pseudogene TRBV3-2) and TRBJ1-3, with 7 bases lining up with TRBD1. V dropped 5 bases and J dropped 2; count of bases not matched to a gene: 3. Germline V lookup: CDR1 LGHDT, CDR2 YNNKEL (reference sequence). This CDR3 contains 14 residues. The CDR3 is CASSSQGAGNTIYF. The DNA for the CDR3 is TGTGCCAGCAGCTCTCAGGGGGCTGGAAACACCATATATTTT.

The CDR3 DNA reads TGTGCCAGCTCACTTGGGACAGGGGATTTGAATGGCTACACCTTC. Its protein product is CASSLGTGDLNGYTF. J is TRBJ1-2 and V is TRBV18; TRBD1 matches at 10 bases. The length of the CDR3 is 15 residues. Germline V gene sequence: CDR1 KGHSH, CDR2 LQKENI. V was pared by 4 bases and J by 6 bases, with 8 bases of the junction left unmatched.